This TCR beta chain emerged from a study of T-cell reconstitution after alpha-beta-depleted transplantation in children. For TCRbeta, the library was prepared with unique molecular identifiers. TCRdb reanalysed the PCR reads using MiXCR and keeps one entry per CDR3 protein. Of approximately 270,000 distinct CDR3 sequences in the sample, approximately 9.6% were seen once. The sequence derives from a human donor who donated a stem cell graft to a child with SCID. The sequenced sample was PBMCs from the stem cell graft donor, obtained from the stem cell graft.

DNA of the CDR3: TGTGCCAGTGCTCAGAGCCAGATTTCCTACAATGAGCAGTTCTTC. Encoded protein: CASAQSQISYNEQFF. The V and J genes are TRBV7-2 and TRBJ2-1; D is undetermined. V dropped 9 bases and J dropped 1 base, with 16 bases sitting between them. The CDR3 runs 15 residues. CDR1 SGHTA and CDR2 FQGNSA come from the germline V gene.